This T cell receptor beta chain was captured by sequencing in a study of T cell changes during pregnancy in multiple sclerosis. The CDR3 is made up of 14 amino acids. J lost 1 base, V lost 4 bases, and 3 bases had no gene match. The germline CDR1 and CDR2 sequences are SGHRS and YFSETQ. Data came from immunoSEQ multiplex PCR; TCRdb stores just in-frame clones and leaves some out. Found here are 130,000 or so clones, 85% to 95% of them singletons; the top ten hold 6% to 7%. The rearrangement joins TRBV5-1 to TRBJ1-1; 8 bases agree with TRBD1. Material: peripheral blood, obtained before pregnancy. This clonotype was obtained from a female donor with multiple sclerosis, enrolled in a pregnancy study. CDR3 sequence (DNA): TGCGCCAGCAGCACGGACAGGGCGAACACTGAAGCTTTCTTT. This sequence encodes CASSTDRANTEAFF.